This TCR beta chain appears in the sequencing data of a study of OX40 agonist ivuxolimab in advanced cancers. The length of the CDR3 is 15 residues. Germline V lookup: CDR1 LNHDA, CDR2 SQIVND (reference sequence). V lost 1 base and J lost 2; bases outside the gene matches: 3. This table comes from immunoSEQ multiplex PCR, and its TCRdb copy is limited to in-frame clones, with some not included. The sample has about 20,000 clones, 75% to 95% seen once; the top ten hold more than 55%. The specimen comprised CD4+ or CD8+ T cells sorted from blood, sampled in a trial of the OX40 agonist ivuxolimab. This sequence was found in an adult with an advanced solid tumor such as melanoma, head and neck, liver or kidney cancer. J is TRBJ2-7 and V is TRBV19, with 9 bases that match TRBD1. The CDR3 bases are TGTGCCAGTAGTATAGGGACAGGGGAGACCTACGAGCAGTACTTC. Amino acid sequence: CASSIGTGETYEQYF.